The 20 T cell receptor beta chains below all came from one sample that was sequenced in a study of blood T cell repertoires in COVID-19. Libraries were prepared by immunoSEQ multiplex PCR; TCRdb keeps only in-frame clonotypes and omits some of them. The data show roughly 200,000 clones, roughly 86% seen once. The sample comprised PBMCs or T cells enriched from blood (not recorded which). The receptors shown here come from a man aged 18-30 years with acute COVID-19.

This rearrangement joins TRBV27 to TRBJ2-2; weak D call: TRBD2 (5 bases). Germline assignment: CDR1 MNHEY and CDR2 SMNVEV (reference sequence). V was pared by 6 bases and J by 3 bases, with 8 bases between. The CDR3 has 13 amino acids. CDR3 coding DNA: TGTGCCAGCAGCCGCGGGTACACCGGGGAGCTGTTTTTT. Amino acid sequence: CASSRGYTGELFF.

The V and J genes are TRBV3-1 (or the pseudogene TRBV3-2) and TRBJ2-7; perhaps TRBD1 as D (6 bases). V lost 4 bases and J 3 bases, leaving 10 bases between the germline ends. Germline values: CDR1 LGHDT, CDR2 YNNKEL (reference sequence). The CDR3 spans 13 residues. The CDR3 here is CASSPDSYYEQYF. DNA of the CDR3: TGTGCCAGCAGCCCGGACAGTTACTACGAGCAGTACTTC.

The sample holds a few counts of this clone. The chain joins TRBV14 to TRBJ2-7; D call uncertain. Germline assignment: CDR1 SGHDN and CDR2 FVKESK. The CDR3 spans 13 residues. The germline V and J ends were trimmed by 4 bases and 2 bases, with 9 bases remaining between them. The CDR3 sequence: CASSPPLAYEQYF. The CDR3 DNA follows: TGTGCCAGCAGCCCCCCACTGGCCTACGAGCAGTACTTC.

This clone has just one count. V gene TRBV6-5 combines with J gene TRBJ2-5; D is ambiguous. CDR1 is MNHEY and CDR2 is SVGAGI in the germline V gene. Trimming took 8 bases from V and 4 from J, leaving 5 bases between them. This CDR3 is built from 10 residues. In nucleotides, the CDR3 is TGTGCCAGCGGCCGAGAGACCCAGTACTTC. This encodes CASGRETQYF.

The chain recombines TRBV28 with TRBJ1-1, with 9 bases fitting TRBD1. Trimming cost V 5 bases and J 6 bases; bases outside gene matches: 13. Per the germline V gene, CDR1 is MDHEN and CDR2 is SYDVKM. CDR3 length: 16 residues. The CDR3 DNA sequence: TGTGCCAGCAGTGCCGTCGGGACAGGGAGGGACGCTGAAGCTTTCTTT. It is translated as CASSAVGTGRDAEAFF.

The chain couples TRBV7-9 to TRBJ1-6, with a possible D match to TRBD1 (6 bases). Trimming took off 2 bases at V and 10 bases at J, with 9 bases between the two ends. The V gene's germline CDR1 is SEHNR and CDR2 FQNEAQ (reference sequence). There are 13 residues in the CDR3. CDR3 nucleotide sequence: TGTGCCAGCAGCTTATCACAGGGATCACCCCTCCACTTT. Its protein product is CASSLSQGSPLHF.

This clone was observed a handful of times. The V gene is TRBV19, the J gene TRBJ1-1; D gene uncertain. The CDR3 is made up of 12 amino acids. Looked up from germline, CDR1 is LNHDA and CDR2 is SQIVND (reference sequence). Trimming took 9 bases from V and 1 from J, leaving 9 bases between them. The CDR3 spells CASRFSNTEAFF. CDR3 DNA: TGTGCCAGCAGGTTTTCGAACACTGAAGCTTTCTTT.

The count of this clone is one. J is TRBJ2-7 and V is TRBV12-3 or TRBV12-4, with 7 bases fitting TRBD2. This CDR3 has 13 residues. Losses at the gene ends were 7 bases for V and 7 bases for J; bases not matched to a gene: 10. The CDR3 loop is CASTPSGTGEQYF. As DNA, the CDR3 is TGTGCCAGCACCCCCAGCGGGACCGGGGAGCAGTACTTC.

The V and J genes are TRBV24-1 and TRBJ2-1, with D unclear. The CDR3 covers 14 residues. Germline lookup yields CDR1 KGHDR and CDR2 SFDVKD. The ends were cut back, 3 bases at V and 3 bases at J, with 8 bases in the middle. The CDR3 reads CATSDEQNYNEQFF. DNA for the CDR3: TGTGCCACCAGTGATGAACAAAACTACAATGAGCAGTTCTTC.

This rearrangement joins TRBV4-1 to TRBJ1-2; 7 positions agree with TRBD1. Looked up from germline, CDR1 is MGHRA and CDR2 is YSYEKL. CDR3 size: 15 residues. Trimming cost V 1 base and J 5 bases; bases outside gene matches: 7. CDR3 nucleotides: TGCGCCAGCAGCCAAGGGGACAGTAAGGGGTATGGCTACACCTTC. The encoded protein is CASSQGDSKGYGYTF.

J is TRBJ2-3 and V is TRBV9; tentatively, D is TRBD2 (5 bases). Germline V lookup: CDR1 SGDLS, CDR2 YYNGEE. The length of the CDR3 is 13 residues. V lost 2 bases and J 2 bases, leaving 6 bases between the germline ends. The CDR3, as DNA: TGTGCCAGCAGCGTCGGGAACACAGATACGCAGTATTTT. Amino acid sequence: CASSVGNTDTQYF.

This rearrangement joins TRBV12-5 to TRBJ2-2; 16 nucleotides line up with TRBD2. Germline V gene data show CDR1 as LGHNT and CDR2 as FRNRAP. The trim removed 0 bases at V and 2 bases at J, leaving 9 bases unmatched. The CDR3 spans 21 residues. Here the CDR3 reads CASGLVPGGLAGGHNTGELFF. In nucleotides, the CDR3 is TGTGCTAGTGGTTTGGTACCCGGGGGACTAGCGGGAGGGCATAACACCGGGGAGCTGTTTTTT.

The chain carries TRBV10-3 and TRBJ2-1, with 11 bases fitting TRBD2. J lost 7 bases, V lost 4 bases, and 3 bases had no gene match. This CDR3 region has 14 residues. CDR1 and CDR2 from the germline V gene are ENHRY and SYGVKD. The CDR3: CAISGTSGGNEQFF. The CDR3 region has the DNA TGTGCCATCAGTGGAACTAGCGGGGGTAATGAGCAGTTCTTC.

The table lists this clone with a few counts. This sequence joins TRBV7-8 and TRBJ1-2; D is ambiguous. Germline-derived CDR1 and CDR2 are SGHVS and FQNEAQ. The CDR3 runs to 13 residues. The germline V and J ends were trimmed by 1 base and 9 bases, with 12 bases remaining between them. The CDR3 reads CASSLGEAESYTF. CDR3 DNA: TGTGCCAGCAGCTTAGGGGAAGCGGAGAGCTACACCTTC.

This chain uses TRBV4-1 with TRBJ2-3; D remains ambiguous. CDR3 length equals 15 residues. The germline V and J ends were trimmed by 0 bases and 1 base, with 8 bases remaining between them. Germline CDR1 MGHRA, CDR2 YSYEKL. CDR3 sequence: CASSQDGQGTDTQYF. CDR3 coding DNA: TGCGCCAGCAGCCAAGATGGCCAGGGCACAGATACGCAGTATTTT.

This rearrangement joins TRBV3-1 (or the pseudogene TRBV3-2) to TRBJ2-1; 10 positions agree with TRBD2. Germline assignment: CDR1 LGHDT and CDR2 YNNKEL (reference sequence). V lost 4 bases to trimming and J lost 7 bases; unmatched junction nucleotides: 4. The CDR3 sequence is 14 residues long. The CDR3 region has the DNA TGTGCCAGCAGCCGAGCGGGGGGGATTAATGAGCAGTTCTTC. Protein sequence: CASSRAGGINEQFF.

In DNA form, the CDR3 reads TGTGCCAGCAGCTTGGGACCGGAGGGTTCTGAAGCTTTCTTT. It specifies CASSLGPEGSEAFF. The chain uses TRBV5-6 and TRBJ1-1; D remains unclear. The V end was cut by 0 bases, the J end by 6 bases, with 12 bases between. The CDR3 has 14 amino acids. CDR1 is SGHDT, CDR2 YYEEEE, per germline.

The chain recombines TRBV19 with TRBJ2-3; a weak D match, TRBD2 (6 bases). Germline values: CDR1 LNHDA, CDR2 SQIVND (reference sequence). The CDR3 is 14 amino acids. Trimming removed 5 bases at V and 7 bases at J, with 16 bases between. CDR3 sequence: CASSSRDSPHTQYF. In DNA form, the CDR3 reads TGTGCCAGTAGTTCCCGGGACTCCCCCCATACGCAGTATTTT.

As DNA, the CDR3 is TGTGCCAGCATCCACTCTTTATACACTGAAGCTTTCTTT. This encodes CASIHSLYTEAFF. The rearrangement links TRBV6-5 to TRBJ1-1, with D hard to call. Germline V gene lookup returns CDR1 MNHEY and CDR2 SVGAGI. The CDR3 consists of 13 residues. V gave up 7 bases and J gave up 3 bases, with 12 bases separating them.

The chain is built from TRBV7-9 and TRBJ1-1; D is perhaps TRBD1 (6 bases). V lost 8 bases, J lost 3 bases, and 13 bases lay in between. The CDR3 loop spans 13 amino acids. Germline V gene data show CDR1 as SEHNR and CDR2 as FQNEAQ (reference sequence). CDR3 residues: CASASGGHTEAFF. CDR3 in DNA: TGTGCCAGCGCGTCCGGGGGGCACACTGAAGCTTTCTTT.